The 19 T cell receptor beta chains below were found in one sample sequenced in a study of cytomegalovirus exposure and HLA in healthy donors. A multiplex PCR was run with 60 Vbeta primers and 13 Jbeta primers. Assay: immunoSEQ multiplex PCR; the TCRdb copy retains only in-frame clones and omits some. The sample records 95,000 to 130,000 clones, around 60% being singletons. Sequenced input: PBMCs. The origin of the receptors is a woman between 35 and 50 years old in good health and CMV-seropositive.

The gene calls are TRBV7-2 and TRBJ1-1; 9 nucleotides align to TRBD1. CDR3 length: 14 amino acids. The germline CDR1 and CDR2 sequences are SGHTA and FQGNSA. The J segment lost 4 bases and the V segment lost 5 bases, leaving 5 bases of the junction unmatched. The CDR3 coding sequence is TGTGCCAGCAGCGTGGGACAGGGAATCACTGAAGCTTTCTTT. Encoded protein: CASSVGQGITEAFF.

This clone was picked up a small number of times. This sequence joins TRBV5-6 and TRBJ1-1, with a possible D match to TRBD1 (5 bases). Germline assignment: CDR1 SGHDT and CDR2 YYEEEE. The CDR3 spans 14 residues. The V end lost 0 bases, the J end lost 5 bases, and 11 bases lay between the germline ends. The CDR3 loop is CASSLVAGRTEAFF. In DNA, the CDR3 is TGTGCCAGCAGCTTGGTAGCAGGGAGGACTGAAGCTTTCTTT.

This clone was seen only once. The CDR3 protein is CASSLLTTREQYF. CDR3 coding DNA: TGTGCCAGCAGCTTACTAACGACTAGGGAGCAGTACTTC. V and J are TRBV7-9 and TRBJ2-7; weak D call: TRBD2 (6 bases). CDR1 is SEHNR and CDR2 is FQNEAQ in the germline V gene (reference sequence). The CDR3 is made up of 13 amino acids. V gave up 2 bases and J gave up 7 bases, with 12 bases separating them.

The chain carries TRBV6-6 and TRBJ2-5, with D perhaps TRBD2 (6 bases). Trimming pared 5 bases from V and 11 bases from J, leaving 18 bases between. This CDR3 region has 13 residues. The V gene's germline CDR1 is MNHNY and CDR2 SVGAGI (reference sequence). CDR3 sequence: CASSTRDGGEQYF. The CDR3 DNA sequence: TGTGCCAGCAGTACCCGGGACGGGGGAGAGCAGTACTTC.

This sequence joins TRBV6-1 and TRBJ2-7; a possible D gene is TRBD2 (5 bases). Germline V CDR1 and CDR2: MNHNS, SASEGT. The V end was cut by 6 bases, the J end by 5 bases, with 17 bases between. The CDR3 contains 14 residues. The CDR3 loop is CASRLLGREDEQYF. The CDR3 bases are TGTGCCAGCAGATTACTAGGAAGAGAGGACGAGCAGTACTTC.

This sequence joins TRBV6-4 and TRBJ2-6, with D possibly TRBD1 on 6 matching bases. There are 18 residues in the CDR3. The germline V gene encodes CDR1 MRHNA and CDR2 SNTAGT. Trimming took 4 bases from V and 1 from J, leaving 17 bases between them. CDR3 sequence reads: CASSVENREESGANVLTF. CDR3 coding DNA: TGTGCCAGCAGTGTCGAGAACAGGGAAGAGTCTGGGGCCAACGTCCTGACTTTC.

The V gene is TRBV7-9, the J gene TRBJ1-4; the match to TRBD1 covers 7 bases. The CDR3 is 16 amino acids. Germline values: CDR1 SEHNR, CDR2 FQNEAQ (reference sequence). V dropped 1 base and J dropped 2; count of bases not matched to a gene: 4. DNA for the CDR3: TGTGCCAGCAGCTTAGGGGGGACAGCGACTAATGAAAAACTGTTTTTT. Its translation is CASSLGGTATNEKLFF.

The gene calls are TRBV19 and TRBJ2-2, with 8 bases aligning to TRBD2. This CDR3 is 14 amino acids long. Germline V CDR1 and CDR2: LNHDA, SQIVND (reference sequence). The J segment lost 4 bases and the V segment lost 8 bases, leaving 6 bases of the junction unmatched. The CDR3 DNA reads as TGTGCCAGTCGGCTAGCGGGCCTCACCGGGGAGCTGTTTTTT. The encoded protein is CASRLAGLTGELFF.

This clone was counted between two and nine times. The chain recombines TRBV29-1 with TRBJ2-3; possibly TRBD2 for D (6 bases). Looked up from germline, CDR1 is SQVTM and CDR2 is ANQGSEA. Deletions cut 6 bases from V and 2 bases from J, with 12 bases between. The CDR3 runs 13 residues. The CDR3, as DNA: TGCAGCGTCCTAGCGCCTCTCACAGATACGCAGTATTTT. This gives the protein CSVLAPLTDTQYF.

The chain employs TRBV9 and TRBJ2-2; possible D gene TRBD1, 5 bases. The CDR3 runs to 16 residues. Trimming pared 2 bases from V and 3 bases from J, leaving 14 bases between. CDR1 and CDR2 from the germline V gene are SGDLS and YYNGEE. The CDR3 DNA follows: TGTGCCAGCAGCGTGTTTAGTGGCAGGGACACCGGGGAGCTGTTTTTT. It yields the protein CASSVFSGRDTGELFF.

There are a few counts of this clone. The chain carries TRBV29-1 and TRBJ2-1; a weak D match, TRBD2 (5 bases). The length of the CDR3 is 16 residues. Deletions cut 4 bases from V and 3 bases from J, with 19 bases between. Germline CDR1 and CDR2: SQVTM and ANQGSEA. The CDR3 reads CSVAFTGKNLYNEQFF. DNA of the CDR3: TGCAGCGTTGCGTTTACGGGGAAGAATCTCTACAATGAGCAGTTCTTC.

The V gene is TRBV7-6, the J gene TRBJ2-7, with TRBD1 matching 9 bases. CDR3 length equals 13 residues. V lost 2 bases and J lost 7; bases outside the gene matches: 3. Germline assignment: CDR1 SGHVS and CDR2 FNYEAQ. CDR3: CASSLSGTGEQYF. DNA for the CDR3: TGTGCCAGCAGCTTAAGCGGGACAGGGGAGCAGTACTTC. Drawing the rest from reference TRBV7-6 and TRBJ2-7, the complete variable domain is GAGVSQSPRYKVTKRGQDVALRCDPISGHVSLYWYRQALGQGPEFLTYFNYEAQQDKSGLPNDRFSAERPEGSISTLTIQRTEQRDSAMYRCASSLSGTGEQYFGPGTRLTVT.

DNA for the CDR3: TGTGCCAGCAGCTTTGGCGGGAGGGCCCTCTATGAGCAGTTCTTC. This translates into CASSFGGRALYEQFF. The rearrangement links TRBV7-2 to TRBJ2-1; 9 bases are a match to TRBD2. The V segment lost 3 bases and the J segment 8 bases; nucleotides outside the gene matches: 8. This CDR3 spans 15 amino acids. In germline, CDR1 is SGHTA, CDR2 FQGNSA.

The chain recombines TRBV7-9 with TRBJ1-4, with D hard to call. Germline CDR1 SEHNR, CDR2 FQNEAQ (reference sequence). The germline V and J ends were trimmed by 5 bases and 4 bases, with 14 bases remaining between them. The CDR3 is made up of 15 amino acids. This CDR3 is CASSPPGRLNEKLFF. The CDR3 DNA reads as TGTGCCAGCAGCCCACCGGGGAGGCTTAATGAAAAACTGTTTTTT.

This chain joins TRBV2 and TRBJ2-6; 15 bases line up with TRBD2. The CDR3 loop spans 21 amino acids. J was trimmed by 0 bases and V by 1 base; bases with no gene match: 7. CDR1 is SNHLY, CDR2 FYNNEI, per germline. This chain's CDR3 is CASSEVRGLAGGHSGANVLTF. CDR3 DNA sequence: TGTGCCAGCAGTGAAGTTAGGGGACTAGCGGGAGGACACTCTGGGGCCAACGTCCTGACTTTC.

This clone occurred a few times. CDR3 in DNA: TGTGCCAGCAGTGAAGTATCACTAGCGTCAGATACGCAGTATTTT. Translating gives CASSEVSLASDTQYF. The chain links TRBV6-1 to TRBJ2-3; 7 bases agree with TRBD2. Trimming at V came to 1 base and at J to 4 bases, leaving 5 bases not matched to a gene. CDR1 MNHNS and CDR2 SASEGT come from the germline V gene. The length of the CDR3 is 15 residues.

The CDR3 loop reads CATREQGETQYF. CDR3 in DNA: TGTGCCACCAGGGAACAGGGGGAGACCCAGTACTTC. The rearrangement joins TRBV15 to TRBJ2-5; 7 bases fit TRBD1. The CDR3 spans 12 residues. Germline V gene lookup returns CDR1 LNHNV and CDR2 YYDKDF (reference sequence). The V segment lost 6 bases and the J segment 5 bases; nucleotides outside the gene matches: 3. Using reference TRBV15 and TRBJ2-5 for the parts outside the CDR3, the full variable domain is DAMVIQNPRYQVTQFGKPVTLSCSQTLNHNVMYWYQQKSSQAPKLLFHYYDKDFNNEADTPDNFQSRRPNTSFCFLDIRSPGLGDTAMYLCATREQGETQYFGPGTRLLVL.

CDR3 nucleotides: TGTGCCAGCAGCTTAGGACAGGGATATCAGCCCCAGCATTTT. It specifies CASSLGQGYQPQHF. The gene calls are TRBV11-2 and TRBJ1-5; 7 bases are shared with TRBD1. CDR3 size: 14 residues. V lost 1 base, J lost 5 bases, and 2 bases stayed unmatched. Germline CDR1 reads SGHAT; CDR2 reads FQNNGV.

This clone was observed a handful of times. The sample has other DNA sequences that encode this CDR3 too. CDR3 amino acids: CASSVLGTSTEYEQYF. CDR3 nucleotides: TGTGCCAGCAGCGTCCTCGGGACTAGCACCGAGTACGAGCAGTACTTC. V usage is TRBV9 and J usage is TRBJ2-7; 9 nucleotides line up with TRBD2. After removal of 2 bases from V and 4 bases from J, the junction contained 10 bases not matched to a gene. The CDR3 contains 16 residues. The germline CDR1 and CDR2 sequences are SGDLS and YYNGEE.